This entry lists 10 T cell receptor beta chains sequenced from one sample in a study of cytomegalovirus exposure and HLA in healthy donors. In the PCR, 60 Vbeta and 13 Jbeta primers were used. TCRdb's table, derived via immunoSEQ multiplex PCR, lists solely in-frame clones and lacks some. The sample holds about 110,000 clones, 55% to 75% seen once. Sequencing was performed on PBMCs. All receptors derive from a man younger than 40 in good health and CMV-seropositive.

The DNA for the CDR3 is TGCGCCAGCAGCCAGGCATGGACAGAGGCCTACAATGAGCAGTTCTTC. Its protein is CASSQAWTEAYNEQFF. J is TRBJ2-1 and V is TRBV4-1; perhaps TRBD1 as D (6 bases). Germline CDR1 MGHRA, CDR2 YSYEKL. V was pared by 3 bases and J by 2 bases, with 14 bases between. This CDR3 region has 16 residues.

The chain uses TRBV5-1 and TRBJ2-3; 11 positions agree with TRBD2. This CDR3 is built from 18 residues. The V gene's germline CDR1 is SGHRS and CDR2 YFSETQ. V lost 2 bases and J lost 0; bases outside the gene matches: 8. In nucleotides, the CDR3 is TGCGCCAGCAGCTTCAATAGCGGGGGGGGTGGAAGCACAGATACGCAGTATTTT. Translated: CASSFNSGGGGSTDTQYF. The full variable domain, in which reference TRBV5-1 and TRBJ2-3 provide the parts outside the CDR3, is KAGVTQTPRYLIKTRGQQVTLSCSPISGHRSVSWYQQTPGQGLQFLFEYFSETQRNKGNFPGRFSGRQFSNSRSEMNVSTLELGDSALYLCASSFNSGGGGSTDTQYFGPGTRLTVL.

This clone was counted a few times. This chain uses TRBV9 with TRBJ2-5; D is unresolved. There are 19 residues in the CDR3. Germline V gene lookup returns CDR1 SGDLS and CDR2 YYNGEE. V lost 4 bases and J 2 bases, leaving 27 bases between the germline ends. CDR3 sequence (DNA): TGTGCCAGCAGCCCGAGGTCTTCCTCTTTTTTCGCCCCACAAGAGACCCAGTACTTC. Its protein is CASSPRSSSFFAPQETQYF.

The rearrangement joins TRBV7-2 to TRBJ2-2; possibly TRBD2 for D (6 bases). CDR1 and CDR2 (germline): SGHTA, FQGNSA. The CDR3 has 12 residues. Trimming removed 4 bases from V and 7 bases from J, with 7 bases in between. Here the CDR3 reads CASSWRVGELFF. DNA for the CDR3: TGTGCCAGCAGCTGGAGGGTCGGGGAGCTGTTTTTT.

This chain connects TRBV27 to TRBJ2-7; no firm D call. Trimming cost V 3 bases and J 2 bases, with 11 bases left between them. The CDR3 has 14 amino acids. Germline V lookup: CDR1 MNHEY, CDR2 SMNVEV (reference sequence). This CDR3 is CASSLMGTTYEQYF. The CDR3 DNA sequence: TGTGCCAGCAGTTTGATGGGTACTACCTACGAGCAGTACTTC.

V and J are TRBV5-1 and TRBJ1-4, with 10 bases fitting TRBD1. Germline CDR1 reads SGHRS; CDR2 reads YFSETQ. J gave up 6 bases and V 3 bases, and 8 bases lay outside the gene matches. The CDR3 runs to 16 residues. The CDR3 DNA reads TGCGCCAGCAGCTCCGCCGCCGGGACAGGGGATGAAAAACTGTTTTTT. Its translation: CASSSAAGTGDEKLFF.

V is TRBV19 and J is TRBJ2-2, with D uncertain. The V end lost 5 bases, the J end lost 3 bases, and 10 bases lay between the germline ends. This CDR3 has 14 residues. Germline V lookup: CDR1 LNHDA, CDR2 SQIVND (reference sequence). This CDR3 is CASSVTSYTGELFF. The CDR3 DNA is TGTGCCAGTAGTGTGACAAGTTACACCGGGGAGCTGTTTTTT. Full variable domain (rest looked up from reference TRBV19 and TRBJ2-2): DGGITQSPKYLFRKEGQNVTLSCEQNLNHDAMYWYRQDPGQGLRLIYYSQIVNDFQKGDIAEGYSVSREKKESFPLTVTSAQKNPTAFYLCASSVTSYTGELFFGEGSRLTVL.

This clone has just a few counts. The V and J genes are TRBV10-3 and TRBJ1-6; TRBD1 matches 8 bases. The CDR3 totals 14 residues. Germline V gene sequence: CDR1 ENHRY, CDR2 SYGVKD. V lost 3 bases, J lost 7 bases, and 2 bases stayed unmatched. The DNA for the CDR3 is TGTGCCATCAGTGATGACAGGGGCAATTCACCCCTCCACTTT. It codes for CAISDDRGNSPLHF.

Comments on this clone: A read error may account for a junction end that differs from germline. V and J are TRBV5-1 and TRBJ2-7, with 8 bases aligning to TRBD1. CDR1 is SGHRS and CDR2 is YFSETQ in the germline V gene. This CDR3 has 16 amino acids. The CDR3 coding sequence is TGCGCCAACAGCCCGGATCCTACAGGGGGAACCTACGAGCAGTACTTC. This gives the protein CANSPDPTGGTYEQYF.

The genes are TRBV6-5 and TRBJ2-3; no clear D gene. This CDR3 has 15 residues. Germline loops: CDR1 MNHEY, CDR2 SVGAGI. The V gene lost 6 bases and the J gene lost 5 bases, with 18 bases spanning the gap. CDR3 protein: CASSLGLPSRDTQYF. In nucleotides, the CDR3 is TGTGCCAGCAGCCTGGGCCTCCCCTCGAGAGATACGCAGTATTTT.